This T cell receptor beta chain was sequenced during a study of Ad26.COV2.S vaccination and SARS-CoV-2 variants. Looking at the study overall: As a participant in COV1001, the donor was in the Ad26.COV2.S trial arm. Intramuscular Ad26.COV2.S doses were given once or twice, 56 days apart.

Treatment specified: some 20 received Ad26.COV2.S at low or high dose, single or two shots; roughly five received placebo; per-sample allocation not given. All samples were drawn on day 63, counting from the first vaccine or placebo injection. Ad26 vector vaccine expressed Wuhan-strain SARS-CoV-2 spike. Repertoires were generated with immunoSEQ multiplex PCR, while TCRdb's copy carries only in-frame clones and drops some. Of some 340,000 clones detected, about 86% appear once; the ten largest clones hold approximately 1.9%. The sample here was peripheral blood, taken in a trial of Ad26.COV2.S vaccine versus placebo. The receptor was derived from a person aged 18-60 years who received the Ad26.COV2.S COVID-19 vaccine or a placebo.

Written as DNA, the CDR3 is TGTGCCATCCCGTACGGGGGGGCGAACACCGGGGAGCTGTTTTTT. This sequence encodes CAIPYGGANTGELFF. The V gene is TRBV7-2, the J gene TRBJ2-2; 8 nucleotides match TRBD2. Germline-derived CDR1 and CDR2 are SGHTA and FQGNSA. V was pared by 10 bases and J by 0 bases, with 7 bases of the junction left unmatched. The CDR3 length is 15 residues.